The 2 T cell receptor beta chains given below trace back to one sample, sequenced in a study of shared clonotypes between healthy human individuals. This table comes from immunoSEQ multiplex PCR, and its TCRdb copy is limited to in-frame clones, with some not included. Here the sample spans under 1,900,000 clones, around 98.5% being singletons. The sequenced sample was naive CD4+ T cells sorted from blood. Subset denoted: CD45RA+ positively selected. These receptors were taken from a man aged 30 to 45 in good health.

V gene TRBV5-1 combines with J gene TRBJ2-1; TRBD1 is a possible D gene (5 bases). This CDR3 contains 16 residues. Trimming removed 4 bases at V and 7 bases at J, with 21 bases between. Germline CDR1 reads SGHRS; CDR2 reads YFSETQ. The chain's CDR3 is CASSQLSARERNEQFF. CDR3 coding DNA: TGCGCCAGCAGCCAATTGTCTGCCAGGGAAAGGAATGAGCAGTTCTTC.

The genes are TRBV6-1 and TRBJ1-4, with D uncertain. V gave up 2 bases and J gave up 0 bases, with 10 bases separating them. This CDR3 contains 16 residues. In germline, CDR1 is MNHNS, CDR2 SASEGT. The CDR3 spells CASSEYTIATNEKLFF. CDR3 bases: TGTGCCAGCAGTGAATACACGATTGCAACTAATGAAAAACTGTTTTTT.